These 5 T cell receptor beta chains were sequenced from one sample in a study of T cell repertoires in cytomegalovirus infection. TCRdb itself ran the reads through MiXCR, one entry per CDR3 protein. The table shows about 770,000 distinct CDR3 sequences, with 25% to 35% occurring only once. The antigens for these receptors are not known. Sample: cultured CD8+ T cells from PBMCs, taken from culture after CMV antigen stimulation. The receptors stem from a human donor in good health (CMV status not recorded). Some clones in this sample may be carry-over from other donors' samples.

The chain carries TRBV10-2 and TRBJ1-6, with a possible D match to TRBD1 (6 bases). V was cut by 6 bases and J by 10 bases, with 13 bases left in between. Per germline, CDR1 WSHSY and CDR2 SAAADI. The CDR3 runs 13 residues. The CDR3 region is CASRDQGTSPLHF. The DNA for the CDR3 is TGCGCCAGCAGAGACCAGGGGACCTCACCCCTCCACTTT.

The genes are TRBV6-5 and TRBJ2-1; 10 bases are a match to TRBD2. The ends lost 0 bases at V and 9 bases at J; junction bases unmatched: 14. The germline gives CDR1 MNHEY, CDR2 SVGAGI. This CDR3 region has 18 residues. In nucleotides, the CDR3 is TGTGCCAGCAGTTACTCGGAGGCTAGCGGGGGCCCTGGGGGTGAGCAGTTCTTC. It is translated as CASSYSEASGGPGGEQFF.

This clonotype came up many times. The V call is TRBV13, the J call TRBJ2-1; 12 bases are shared with TRBD2. The CDR3 extends over 15 amino acids. Losses at the gene ends were 5 bases for V and 7 bases for J; bases not matched to a gene: 6. CDR1 and CDR2 (germline): PRHDT, FYEKMQ (reference sequence). CDR3 nucleotides: TGTGCCAGCAGCCCGTGGACTAGCGGGGAAAATGAGCAGTTCTTC. This encodes CASSPWTSGENEQFF.

This clonotype has more than one count but fewer than ten. CDR3 sequence reads: CASSFYTDRIAYGYTF. Here the CDR3 DNA reads TGTGCCAGCAGTTTCTATACCGACAGGATTGCCTATGGCTACACCTTC. V usage is TRBV12-3 or TRBV12-4 and J usage is TRBJ1-2; D possibly corresponds to TRBD1 (6 bases). The CDR3 totals 16 residues. Trimming removed 3 bases at V and 4 bases at J, with 18 bases between.

This clonotype was seen a single time. This sequence joins TRBV12-3 or TRBV12-4 and TRBJ1-2; 7 nucleotides agree with TRBD1. The CDR3 loop spans 13 amino acids. The ends lost 2 bases at V and 8 bases at J; junction bases unmatched: 5. The CDR3 is CASSLFRGEGYTF. CDR3 nucleotides: TGTGCCAGCAGTTTATTCAGGGGGGAAGGCTACACCTTC.